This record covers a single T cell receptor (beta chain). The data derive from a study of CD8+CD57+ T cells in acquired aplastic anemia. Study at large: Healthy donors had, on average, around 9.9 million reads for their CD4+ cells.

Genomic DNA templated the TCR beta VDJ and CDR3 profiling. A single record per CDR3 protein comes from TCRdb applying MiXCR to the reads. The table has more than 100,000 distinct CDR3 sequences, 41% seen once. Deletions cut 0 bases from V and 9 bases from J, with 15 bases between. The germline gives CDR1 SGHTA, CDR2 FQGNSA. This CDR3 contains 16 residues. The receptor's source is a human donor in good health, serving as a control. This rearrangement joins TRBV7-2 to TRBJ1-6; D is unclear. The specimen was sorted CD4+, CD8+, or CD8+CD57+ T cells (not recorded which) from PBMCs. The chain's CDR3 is CASSLAGTRLSSPLHF. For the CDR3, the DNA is TGTGCCAGCAGCTTAGCAGGTACCCGACTTTCTTCACCCCTCCACTTT.